Sequencing of this T cell receptor (beta chain) was carried out in a study of prognosis after radiotherapy for stage I lung cancer. Study context: Tumor type comprised squamous cell carcinoma in more than 5 patients and adenocarcinoma in under 15.

Remarks on this clonotype: Antigen unknown. At one of its ends the junction is not consistent with the germline gene, which may arise from a read error.

Genomic DNA was subjected to two-round multiplex PCR for amplification of TCR beta CDR3. Primers (each specific to one TRBV or TRBJ gene) were used in first-round PCR. MiXCR was run by TCRdb on the multiplex PCR reads, yielding one entry per CDR3 protein. Here the sample spans fewer than 15,000 distinct CDR3 sequences, around 50% being singletons. Each of two time points yielded 4.5 to 6.5 milliliters of peripheral venous blood. Notes on the study in general: Tumor specificity was not determined for the expanded TCR clones.

Germline assignment: CDR1 LNHDA and CDR2 SQIVND (reference sequence). The CDR3 has 14 amino acids. The material sequenced was PBMCs, taken before or after stereotactic body radiation therapy (not recorded which). J is TRBJ1-3 and V is TRBV19, with D unresolved. This receptor was obtained from a donor older than 45 with non-small cell lung cancer. The CDR3 DNA sequence: TGTGCCAGTAGTCGGGGATACTCTGGAGACACCATATATTTT. Its protein is CASSRGYSGDTIYF.